This entry is about one T cell receptor beta chain. This clonotype appeared a few times. Its antigen is unknown. No much larger clone exists at a distance of one base, and base qualities are not known. V lost 5 bases and J lost 3 bases, and the count of bases not matched to a germline gene is 6. The CDR3 starts with the cysteine, ends with the phenylalanine, and has 13 residues. Kept here is only the CDR3 DNA, which spans 39 bases and is read in frame from base 1. From a lookup of the germline V gene (reference sequence), CDR1 and CDR2 are DFQATT and SNEGSKA. Libraries were prepared through RT-PCR. The data were produced on an Illumina HiSeq 2500. TCRdb trimmed public reads at Q25 via fastp, called clones via MiXCR and kept in-frame beta chains. One record per CDR3 amino acid sequence lists the most common genes and DNA. In this sample the table shows roughly 500,000 distinct CDR3 sequences, approximately 15% of which occur a single time. The top ten clones comprise less than 4% of the sample.

The data were obtained in a study of response to subunit inactivated influenza vaccine (dated by TCRdb to 2016 to 2019). At the level of the whole study: Deep quantitative T cell receptor repertoire profiling was used in the study to track responses to a trivalent subunit inactivated influenza vaccine.

The research as a whole found: The authors proposed that each seasonal influenza vaccination may bring in only a limited number of new T cells.

The sequence was obtained from a man aged 45-69 years who received an inactivated influenza vaccine. Donor details come from another sample of the same person, matched by shared clones. The input for sequencing was CD4+ T cells sorted from PBMCs, taken 23 months after vaccination. The chain was built from TRBV20-1 and TRBJ1-1; TRBD1 agrees with 7 junctional bases. The CDR3 protein is CSALDRMYTEAFF. The nucleotide sequence reads TGCAGTGCTCTGGACAGGATGTACACTGAAGCTTTCTTT.